This T cell receptor (beta chain) is from a study of T-cell reconstitution after alpha-beta-depleted transplantation in children. Molecular barcoding with unique molecular identifiers was used for the TCRbeta library. One entry per CDR3 protein, called by TCRdb with MiXCR from the PCR reads. The sample consists of about 240,000 distinct CDR3 sequences, 12% of them appearing once. The length of the CDR3 is 11 residues. Germline-derived CDR1 and CDR2 are MDHEN and SYDVKM. V lost 4 bases and J 10 bases, leaving 7 bases between the germline ends. In this sample, this clonotype turned up many times. Sample: PBMCs from the stem cell graft donor, taken from the stem cell graft. The clonotype originates from a human donor who donated a stem cell graft to a child with acute lymphoblastic leukemia. The chain employs TRBV28 and TRBJ1-4, with unresolved D. CDR3 residues: CASSSLAKLFF. CDR3 nucleotides: TGTGCCAGCAGTTCCCTCGCAAAACTGTTTTTT.